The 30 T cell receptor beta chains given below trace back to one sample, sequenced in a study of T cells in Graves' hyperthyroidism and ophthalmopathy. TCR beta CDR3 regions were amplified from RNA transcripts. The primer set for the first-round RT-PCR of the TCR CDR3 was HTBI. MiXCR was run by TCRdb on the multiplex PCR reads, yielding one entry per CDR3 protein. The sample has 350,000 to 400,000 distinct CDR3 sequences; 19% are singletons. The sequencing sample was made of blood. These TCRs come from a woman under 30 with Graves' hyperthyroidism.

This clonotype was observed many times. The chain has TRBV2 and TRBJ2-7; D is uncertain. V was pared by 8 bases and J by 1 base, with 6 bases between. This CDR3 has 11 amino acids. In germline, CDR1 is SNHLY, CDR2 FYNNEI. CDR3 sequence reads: CASQVSYEQYF. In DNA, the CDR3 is TGTGCCAGCCAAGTGTCCTACGAGCAGTACTTC.

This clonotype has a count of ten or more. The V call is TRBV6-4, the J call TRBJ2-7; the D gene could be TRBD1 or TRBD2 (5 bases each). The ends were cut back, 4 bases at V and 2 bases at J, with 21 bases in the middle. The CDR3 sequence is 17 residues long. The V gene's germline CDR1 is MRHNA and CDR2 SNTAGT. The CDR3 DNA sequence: TGTGCCAGCAGTGCAGGCATGGGGACCCCCAAGGCCTACGAGCAGTACTTC. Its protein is CASSAGMGTPKAYEQYF.

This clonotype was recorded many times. As DNA, the CDR3 is TGTGCCAGCAGCTTAGTAGCGGTCTCCTACGAGCAGTACTTC. It codes for CASSLVAVSYEQYF. The chain recombines TRBV7-2 with TRBJ2-7; possibly TRBD2 for D (6 bases). The CDR3 sequence is 14 residues long. V was cut by 1 base and J by 0 bases, with 7 bases left in between. Per the germline V gene, CDR1 is SGHTA and CDR2 is FQGNSA.

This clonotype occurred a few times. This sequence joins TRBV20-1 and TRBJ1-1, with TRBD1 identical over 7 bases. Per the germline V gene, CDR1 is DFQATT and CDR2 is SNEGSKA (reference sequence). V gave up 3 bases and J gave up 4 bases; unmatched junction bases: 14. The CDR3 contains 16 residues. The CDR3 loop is CSASSRRGLMGTEAFF. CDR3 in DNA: TGCAGTGCTAGCTCCCGGAGGGGGCTAATGGGCACTGAAGCTTTCTTT.

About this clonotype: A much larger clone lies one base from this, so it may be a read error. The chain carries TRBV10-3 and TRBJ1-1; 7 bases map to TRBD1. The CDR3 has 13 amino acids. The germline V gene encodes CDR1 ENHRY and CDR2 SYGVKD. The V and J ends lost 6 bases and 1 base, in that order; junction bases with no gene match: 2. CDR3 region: CAIRGTANTEAFF. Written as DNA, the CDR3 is TGTGCCATCAGGGGGACAGCGAACACTGAAGCTTTCTTT.

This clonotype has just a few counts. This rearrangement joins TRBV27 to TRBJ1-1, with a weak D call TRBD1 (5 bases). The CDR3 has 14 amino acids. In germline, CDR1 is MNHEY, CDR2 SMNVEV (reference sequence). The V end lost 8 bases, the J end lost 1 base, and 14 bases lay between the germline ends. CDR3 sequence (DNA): TGTGCCAGCGGATTCTGGGGCACGAACACTGAAGCTTTCTTT. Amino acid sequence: CASGFWGTNTEAFF.

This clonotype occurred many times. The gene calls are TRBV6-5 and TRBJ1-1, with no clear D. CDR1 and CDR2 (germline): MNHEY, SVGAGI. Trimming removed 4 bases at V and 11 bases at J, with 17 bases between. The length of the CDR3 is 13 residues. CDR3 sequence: CASSSPVKLEAFF. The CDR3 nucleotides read TGTGCCAGCAGTTCACCGGTTAAGTTGGAGGCTTTCTTT.

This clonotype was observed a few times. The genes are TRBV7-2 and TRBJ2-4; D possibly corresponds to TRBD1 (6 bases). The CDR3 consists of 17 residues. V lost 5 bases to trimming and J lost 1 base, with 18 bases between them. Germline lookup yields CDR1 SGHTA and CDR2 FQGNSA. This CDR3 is CASSPRNRVYAKNIQYF. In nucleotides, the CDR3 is TGTGCCAGCAGCCCACGAAACAGGGTGTACGCCAAAAACATTCAGTACTTC.

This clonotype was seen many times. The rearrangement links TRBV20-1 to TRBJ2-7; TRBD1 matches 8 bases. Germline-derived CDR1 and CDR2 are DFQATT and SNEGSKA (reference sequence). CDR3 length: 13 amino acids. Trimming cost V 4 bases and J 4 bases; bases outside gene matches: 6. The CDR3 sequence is CSATDRVGYEQYF. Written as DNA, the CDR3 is TGCAGTGCTACGGACAGGGTAGGGTACGAGCAGTACTTC.

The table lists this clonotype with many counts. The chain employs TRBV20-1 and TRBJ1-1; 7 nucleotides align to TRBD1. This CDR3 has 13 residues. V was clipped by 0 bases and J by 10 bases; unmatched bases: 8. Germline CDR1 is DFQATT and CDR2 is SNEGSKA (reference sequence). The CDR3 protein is CSARDVNRGVAFF. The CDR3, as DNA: TGCAGTGCTAGAGACGTAAACAGGGGTGTAGCTTTCTTT.

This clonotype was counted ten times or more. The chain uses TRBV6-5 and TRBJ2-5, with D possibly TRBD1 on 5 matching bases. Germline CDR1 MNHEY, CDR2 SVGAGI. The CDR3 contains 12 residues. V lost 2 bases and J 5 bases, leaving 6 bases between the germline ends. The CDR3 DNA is TGTGCCAGCAGTTACCCAGGGGAGACCCAGTACTTC. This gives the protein CASSYPGETQYF.

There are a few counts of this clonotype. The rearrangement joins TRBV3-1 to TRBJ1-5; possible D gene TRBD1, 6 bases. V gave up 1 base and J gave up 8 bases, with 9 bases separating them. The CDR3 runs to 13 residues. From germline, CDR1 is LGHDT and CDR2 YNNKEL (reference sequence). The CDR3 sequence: CASSQGGRKPQHF. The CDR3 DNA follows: TGTGCCAGCAGCCAAGGGGGGCGCAAGCCCCAGCATTTT.

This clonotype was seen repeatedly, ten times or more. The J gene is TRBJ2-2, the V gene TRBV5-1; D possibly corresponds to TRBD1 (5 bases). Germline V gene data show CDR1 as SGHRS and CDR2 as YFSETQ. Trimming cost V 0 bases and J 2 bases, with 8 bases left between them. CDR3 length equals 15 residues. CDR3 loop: CASSLEGPNTGELFF. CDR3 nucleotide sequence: TGCGCCAGCAGCTTGGAGGGGCCCAACACCGGGGAGCTGTTTTTT.

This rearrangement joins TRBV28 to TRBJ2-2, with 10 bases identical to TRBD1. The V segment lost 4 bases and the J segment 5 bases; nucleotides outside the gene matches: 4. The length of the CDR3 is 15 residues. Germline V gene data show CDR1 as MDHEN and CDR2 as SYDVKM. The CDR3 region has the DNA TGTGCCAGCAGTTCCCCGGGACAGGGGACCGGGGAGCTGTTTTTT. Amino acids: CASSSPGQGTGELFF.

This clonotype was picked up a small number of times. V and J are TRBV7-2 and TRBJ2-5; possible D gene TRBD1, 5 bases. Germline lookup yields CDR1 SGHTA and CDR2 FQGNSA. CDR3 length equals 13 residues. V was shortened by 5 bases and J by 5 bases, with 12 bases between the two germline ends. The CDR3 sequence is CASSQGVEETQYF. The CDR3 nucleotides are TGTGCCAGCAGCCAAGGGGTTGAGGAGACCCAGTACTTC.

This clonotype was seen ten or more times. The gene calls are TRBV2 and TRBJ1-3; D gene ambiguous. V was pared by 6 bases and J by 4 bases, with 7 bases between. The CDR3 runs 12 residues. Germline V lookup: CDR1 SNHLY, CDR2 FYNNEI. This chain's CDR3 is CASRAGGNTIYF. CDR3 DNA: TGTGCCAGCAGGGCCGGGGGAAACACCATATATTTT.

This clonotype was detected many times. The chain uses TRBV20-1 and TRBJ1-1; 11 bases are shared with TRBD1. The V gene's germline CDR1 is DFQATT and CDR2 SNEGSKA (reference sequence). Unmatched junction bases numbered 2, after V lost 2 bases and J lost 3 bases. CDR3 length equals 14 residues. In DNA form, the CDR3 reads TGCAGTGCTAGAACGGACAGGGGGCACACTGAAGCTTTCTTT. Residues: CSARTDRGHTEAFF.

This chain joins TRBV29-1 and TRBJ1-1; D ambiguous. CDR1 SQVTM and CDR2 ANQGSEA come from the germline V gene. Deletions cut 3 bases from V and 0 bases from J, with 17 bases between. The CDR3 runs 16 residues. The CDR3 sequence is CSVEMAGTPLNTEAFF. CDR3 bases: TGCAGCGTTGAGATGGCAGGCACTCCTCTGAACACTGAAGCTTTCTTT. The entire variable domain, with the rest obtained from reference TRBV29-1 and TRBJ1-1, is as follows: SAVISQKPSRDICQRGTSLTIQCQVDSQVTMMFWYRQQPGQSLTLIATANQGSEATYESGFVIDKFPISRPNLTFSTLTVSNMSPEDSSIYLCSVEMAGTPLNTEAFFGQGTRLTVV.

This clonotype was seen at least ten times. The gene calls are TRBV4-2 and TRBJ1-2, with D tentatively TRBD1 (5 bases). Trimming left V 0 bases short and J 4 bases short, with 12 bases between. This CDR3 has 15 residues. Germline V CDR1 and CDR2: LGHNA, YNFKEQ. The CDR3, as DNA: TGTGCCAGCAGCCAAGATGTAGGAGGGACCTATGGCTACACCTTC. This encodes CASSQDVGGTYGYTF.

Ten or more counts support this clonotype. CDR3: CASSLLTPASYGYTF. Here the CDR3 DNA reads TGTGCCAGCAGCCTACTGACCCCCGCTAGCTATGGCTACACCTTC. This chain links TRBV12-3 or TRBV12-4 with TRBJ1-2, with D unresolved. CDR3 length: 15 residues. V was clipped by 6 bases and J by 4 bases, with 18 bases between them.

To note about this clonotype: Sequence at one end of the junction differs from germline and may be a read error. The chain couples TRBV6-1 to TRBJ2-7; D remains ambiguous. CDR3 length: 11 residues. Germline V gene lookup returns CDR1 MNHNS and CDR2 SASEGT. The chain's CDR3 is CASCDGYEQYF. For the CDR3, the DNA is TGTGCCAGCTGTGACGGCTACGAGCAGTACTTC.

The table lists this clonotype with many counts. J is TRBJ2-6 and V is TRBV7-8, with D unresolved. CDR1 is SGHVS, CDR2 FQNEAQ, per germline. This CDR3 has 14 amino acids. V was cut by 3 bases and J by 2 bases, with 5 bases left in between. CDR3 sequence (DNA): TGTGCCAGCAGCTTCCTTCCTGGGGCCAACGTCCTGACTTTC. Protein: CASSFLPGANVLTF.

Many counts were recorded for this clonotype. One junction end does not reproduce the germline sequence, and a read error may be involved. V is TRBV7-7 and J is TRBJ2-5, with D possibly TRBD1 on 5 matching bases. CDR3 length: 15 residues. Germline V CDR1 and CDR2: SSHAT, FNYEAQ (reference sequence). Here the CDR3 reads CASSPRSQRGETQYF. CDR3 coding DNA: TGTGCTAGCAGCCCCCGGTCTCAAAGGGGAGAGACCCAGTACTTC.

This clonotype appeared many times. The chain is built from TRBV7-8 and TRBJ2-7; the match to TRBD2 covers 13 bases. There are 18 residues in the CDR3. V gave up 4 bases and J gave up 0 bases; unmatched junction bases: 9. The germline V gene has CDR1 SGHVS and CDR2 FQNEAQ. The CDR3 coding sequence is TGTGCCAGCAGCTCTCGGACTAGCGGGGGCCTGTCCTCCTACGAGCAGTACTTC. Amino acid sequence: CASSSRTSGGLSSYEQYF.

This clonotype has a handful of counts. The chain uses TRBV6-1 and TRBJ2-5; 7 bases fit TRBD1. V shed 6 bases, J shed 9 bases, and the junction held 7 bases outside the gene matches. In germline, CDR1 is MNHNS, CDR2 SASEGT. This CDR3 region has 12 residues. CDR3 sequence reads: CASSPTGVAQYF. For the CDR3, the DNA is TGTGCCAGCAGCCCCACAGGGGTCGCCCAGTACTTC.

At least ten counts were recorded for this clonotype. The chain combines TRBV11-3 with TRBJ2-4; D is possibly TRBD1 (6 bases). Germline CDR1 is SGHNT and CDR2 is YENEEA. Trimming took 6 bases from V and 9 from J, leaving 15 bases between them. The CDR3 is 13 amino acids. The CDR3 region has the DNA TGTGCCAGCAGTCGCGACAGGAACGCCATTCAGTACTTC. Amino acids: CASSRDRNAIQYF. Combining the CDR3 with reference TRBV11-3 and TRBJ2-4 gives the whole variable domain EAGVVQSPRYKIIEKKQPVAFWCNPISGHNTLYWYLQNLGQGPELLIRYENEEAVDDSQLPKDRFSAERLKGVDSTLKIQPAELGDSAVYLCASSRDRNAIQYFGAGTRLSVL.

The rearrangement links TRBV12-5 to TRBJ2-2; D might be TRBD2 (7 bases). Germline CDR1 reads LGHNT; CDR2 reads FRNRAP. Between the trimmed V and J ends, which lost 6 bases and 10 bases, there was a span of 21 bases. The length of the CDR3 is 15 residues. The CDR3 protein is CASGTGFGGAEELFF. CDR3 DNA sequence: TGTGCTAGTGGGACCGGGTTTGGGGGGGCTGAGGAGCTGTTTTTT.

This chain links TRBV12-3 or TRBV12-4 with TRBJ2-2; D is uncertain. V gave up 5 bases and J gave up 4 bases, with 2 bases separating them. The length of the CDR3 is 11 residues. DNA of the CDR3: TGTGCCAGCAGTACCACCGGGGAGCTGTTTTTT. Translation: CASSTTGELFF.

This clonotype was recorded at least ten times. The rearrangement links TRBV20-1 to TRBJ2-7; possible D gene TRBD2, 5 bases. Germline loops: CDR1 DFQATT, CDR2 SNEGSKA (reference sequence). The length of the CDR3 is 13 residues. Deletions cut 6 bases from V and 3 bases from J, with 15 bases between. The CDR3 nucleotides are TGCAGTGCCCACACACGGGCGGGCTACGAGCAGTACTTC. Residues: CSAHTRAGYEQYF.

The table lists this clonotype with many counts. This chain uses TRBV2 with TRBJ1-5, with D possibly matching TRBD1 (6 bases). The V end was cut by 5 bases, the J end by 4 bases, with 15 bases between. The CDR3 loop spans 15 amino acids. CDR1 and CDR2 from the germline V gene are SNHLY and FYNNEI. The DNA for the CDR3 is TGTGCCAGCAGTACCTTAGACAGGCAAAATCAGCCCCAGCATTTT. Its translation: CASSTLDRQNQPQHF.